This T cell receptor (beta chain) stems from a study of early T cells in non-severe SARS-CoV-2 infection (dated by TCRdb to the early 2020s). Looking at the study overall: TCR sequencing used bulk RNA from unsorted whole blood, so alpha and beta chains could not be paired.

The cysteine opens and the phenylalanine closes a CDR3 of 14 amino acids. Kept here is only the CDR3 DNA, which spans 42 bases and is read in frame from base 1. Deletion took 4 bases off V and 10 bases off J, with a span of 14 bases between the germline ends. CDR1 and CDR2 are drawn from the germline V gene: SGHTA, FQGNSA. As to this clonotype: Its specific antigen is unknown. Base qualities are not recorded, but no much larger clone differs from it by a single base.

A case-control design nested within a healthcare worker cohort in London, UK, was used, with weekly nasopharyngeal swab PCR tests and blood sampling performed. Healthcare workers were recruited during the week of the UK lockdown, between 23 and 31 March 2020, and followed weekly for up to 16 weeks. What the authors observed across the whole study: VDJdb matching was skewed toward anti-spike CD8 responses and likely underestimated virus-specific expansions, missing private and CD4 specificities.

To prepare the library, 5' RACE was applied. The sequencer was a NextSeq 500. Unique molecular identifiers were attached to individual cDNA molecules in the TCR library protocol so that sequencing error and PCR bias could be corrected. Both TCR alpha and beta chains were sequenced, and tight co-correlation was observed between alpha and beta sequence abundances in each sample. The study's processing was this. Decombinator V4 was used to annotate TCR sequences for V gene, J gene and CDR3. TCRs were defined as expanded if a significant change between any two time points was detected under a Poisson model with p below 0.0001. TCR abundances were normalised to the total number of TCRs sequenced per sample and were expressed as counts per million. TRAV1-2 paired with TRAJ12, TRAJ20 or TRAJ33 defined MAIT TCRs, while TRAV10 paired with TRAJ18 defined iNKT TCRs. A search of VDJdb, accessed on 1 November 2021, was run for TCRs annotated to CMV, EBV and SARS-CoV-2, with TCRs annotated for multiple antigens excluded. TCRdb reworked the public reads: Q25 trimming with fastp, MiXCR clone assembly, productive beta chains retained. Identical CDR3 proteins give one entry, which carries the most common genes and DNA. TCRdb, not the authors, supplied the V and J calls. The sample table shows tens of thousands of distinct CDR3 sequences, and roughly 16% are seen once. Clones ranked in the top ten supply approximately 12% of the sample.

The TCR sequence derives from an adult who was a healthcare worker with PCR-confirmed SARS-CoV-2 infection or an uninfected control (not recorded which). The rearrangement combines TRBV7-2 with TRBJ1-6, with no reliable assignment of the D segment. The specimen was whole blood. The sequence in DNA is TGTGCCAGCAGCTCCCTTCCGGGGAACTCACCCCTCCACTTT. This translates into CASSSLPGNSPLHF. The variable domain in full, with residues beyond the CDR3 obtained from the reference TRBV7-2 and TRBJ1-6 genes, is GAGVSQSPSNKVTEKGKDVELRCDPISGHTALYWYRQSLGQGLEFLIYFQGNSAPDKSGLPSDRFSAERTGGSVSTLTIQRTQQEDSAVYLCASSSLPGNSPLHFGNGTRLTVT.